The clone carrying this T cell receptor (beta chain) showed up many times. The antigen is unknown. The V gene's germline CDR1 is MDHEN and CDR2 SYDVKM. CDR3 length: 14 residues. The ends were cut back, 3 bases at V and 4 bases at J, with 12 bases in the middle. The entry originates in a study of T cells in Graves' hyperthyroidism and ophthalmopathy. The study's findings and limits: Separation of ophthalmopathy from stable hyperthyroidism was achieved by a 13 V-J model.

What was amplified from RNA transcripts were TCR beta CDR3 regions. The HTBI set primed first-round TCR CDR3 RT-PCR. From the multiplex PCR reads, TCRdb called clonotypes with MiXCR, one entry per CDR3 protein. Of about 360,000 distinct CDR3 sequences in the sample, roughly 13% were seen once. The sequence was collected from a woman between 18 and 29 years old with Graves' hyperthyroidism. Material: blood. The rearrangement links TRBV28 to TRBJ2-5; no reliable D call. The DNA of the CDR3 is TGTGCCAGCAGTTTCCGTCCTTCGGGAGAGACCCAGTACTTC. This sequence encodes CASSFRPSGETQYF.